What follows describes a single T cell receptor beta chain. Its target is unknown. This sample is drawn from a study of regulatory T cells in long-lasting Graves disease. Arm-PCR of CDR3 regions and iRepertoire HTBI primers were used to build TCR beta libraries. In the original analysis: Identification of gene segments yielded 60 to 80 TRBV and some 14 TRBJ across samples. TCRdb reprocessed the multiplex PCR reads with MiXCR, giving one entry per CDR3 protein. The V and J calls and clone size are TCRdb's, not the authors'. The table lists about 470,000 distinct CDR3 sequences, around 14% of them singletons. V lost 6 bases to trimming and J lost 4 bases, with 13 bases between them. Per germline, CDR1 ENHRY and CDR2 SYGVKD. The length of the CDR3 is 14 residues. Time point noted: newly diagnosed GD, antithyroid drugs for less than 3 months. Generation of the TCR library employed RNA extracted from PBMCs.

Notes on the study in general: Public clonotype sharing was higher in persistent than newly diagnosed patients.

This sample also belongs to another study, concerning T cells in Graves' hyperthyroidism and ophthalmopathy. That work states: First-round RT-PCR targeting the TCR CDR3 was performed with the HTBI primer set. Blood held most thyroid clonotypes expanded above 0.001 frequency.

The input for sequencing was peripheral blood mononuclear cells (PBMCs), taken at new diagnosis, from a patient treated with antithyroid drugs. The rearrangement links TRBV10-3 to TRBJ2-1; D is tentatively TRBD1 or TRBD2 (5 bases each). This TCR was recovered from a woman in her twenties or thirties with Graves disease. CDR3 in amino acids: CAIRTGTTYNEQFF. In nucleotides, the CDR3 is TGTGCCATCAGAACCGGGACCACATACAATGAGCAGTTCTTC.